The 19 T cell receptor beta chains below were found in one sample sequenced in a study of technical replicates of blood from four donors. The protocol was immunoSEQ multiplex PCR, while the TCRdb copy is restricted to in-frame clones and leaves out a portion. The sample holds approximately 89,000 clones, 94% seen once. Sequencing was done on a sample of T cells isolated from PBMCs. The receptors were sampled from a human donor in good health.

This chain connects TRBV4-2 to TRBJ1-5; the D gene is possibly TRBD1 (5 bases). The CDR3 is made up of 19 amino acids. With 0 bases removed from V and 0 bases from J, the gap between germline ends came to 18 bases. The germline CDR1 and CDR2 sequences are LGHNA and YNFKEQ. CDR3: CASSQDSRASEYSNQPQHF. For the CDR3, the DNA is TGTGCCAGCAGCCAAGATTCCAGGGCCTCCGAGTATAGCAATCAGCCCCAGCATTTT.

The chain employs TRBV30 and TRBJ1-4; D is ambiguous. With 0 bases removed from V and 5 bases from J, the gap between germline ends came to 7 bases. The CDR3 extends over 13 amino acids. Germline V gives CDR1 GTSNPN, CDR2 SVGIG (reference sequence). The CDR3 DNA sequence: TGTGCCTGGAGTGTACGGAGGAATGAAAAACTGTTTTTT. Translating it yields CAWSVRRNEKLFF.

The CDR3 spells CASTLTGGLTEAFF. DNA of the CDR3: TGTGCCAGCACCCTTACGGGGGGGCTCACTGAAGCTTTCTTT. The chain recombines TRBV6-5 with TRBJ1-1; tentatively, D is TRBD1 (6 bases). Trimming removed 7 bases at V and 4 bases at J, with 16 bases between. The CDR3 contains 14 residues. Germline-derived CDR1 and CDR2 are MNHEY and SVGAGI.

The gene calls are TRBV7-9 and TRBJ1-4; a possible D gene is TRBD1 (6 bases). With 1 base removed from V and 6 bases from J, the gap between germline ends came to 9 bases. The CDR3 runs 14 residues. Per germline, CDR1 SEHNR and CDR2 FQNEAQ (reference sequence). The CDR3 DNA is TGTGCCAGCAGCTTAGGGCAGGGGCATGAAAAACTGTTTTTT. It is translated as CASSLGQGHEKLFF. Together with reference TRBV7-9 and TRBJ1-4, the CDR3 gives the full variable domain: DTGVSQNPRHKITKRGQNVTFRCDPISEHNRLYWYRQTLGQGPEFLTYFQNEAQLEKSRLLSDRFSAERPKGSFSTLEIQRTEQGDSAMYLCASSLGQGHEKLFFGSGTQLSVL.

V and J are TRBV7-2 and TRBJ1-5; TRBD1 aligns across 7 bases. CDR3 length equals 15 residues. With V trimmed by 3 bases and J by 3 bases, 5 bases remained unmatched. Per the germline V gene, CDR1 is SGHTA and CDR2 is FQGNSA. The CDR3 sequence: CASSFLQGNNQPQHF. The CDR3, as DNA: TGTGCCAGCAGCTTTTTACAGGGGAACAATCAGCCCCAGCATTTT.

This clone came up once. The chain links TRBV5-1 to TRBJ2-1; D is ambiguous. Germline V lookup: CDR1 SGHRS, CDR2 YFSETQ. The CDR3 length is 13 residues. V was pared by 1 base and J by 10 bases, with 12 bases between. The CDR3 bases are TGCGCCAGCAGCTTGAGCCCTCTAGAGGAGCAGTTCTTC. Protein sequence: CASSLSPLEEQFF.

With regard to this clone: The same CDR3 also results from other DNA sequences found in this sample. In nucleotides, the CDR3 is TGTGCCAGCAGCCCTGGGACTTCCTACGAGCAGTACTTC. Its translation is CASSPGTSYEQYF. V is TRBV27 and J is TRBJ2-7, with D possibly matching TRBD2 (6 bases). Germline V lookup: CDR1 MNHEY, CDR2 SMNVEV (reference sequence). The CDR3 is 13 residues long. The ends were cut back, 6 bases at V and 1 base at J, with 10 bases in the middle.

The rearrangement uses TRBV5-6 and TRBJ1-3; D not resolved. V lost 4 bases and J lost 1, with 6 bases in between. The CDR3 totals 13 residues. CDR1 is SGHDT, CDR2 YYEEEE, per germline. The CDR3 region is CASSPLSGNTIYF. The CDR3 nucleotides read TGTGCCAGCAGCCCACTATCTGGAAACACCATATATTTT.

The CDR3 reads CASSFLLEQYF. DNA of the CDR3: TGTGCCAGCAGCTTCCTCCTCGAGCAGTACTTC. The chain combines TRBV5-6 with TRBJ2-7; D gene unclear. V was trimmed by 2 bases and J by 6 bases, leaving 6 bases between them. Looked up from germline, CDR1 is SGHDT and CDR2 is YYEEEE. The CDR3 covers 11 residues.

The rearrangement joins TRBV6-1 to TRBJ2-2; 8 bases are a match to TRBD2. This CDR3 is 15 amino acids long. V shed 5 bases, J shed 0 bases, and the junction held 2 bases outside the gene matches. The germline CDR1 and CDR2 sequences are MNHNS and SASEGT. The CDR3 sequence: CASSLGRANTGELFF. In nucleotides, the CDR3 is TGTGCCAGCAGTCTCGGGAGGGCGAACACCGGGGAGCTGTTTTTT.

The CDR3 DNA follows: TGCGCCAGCAGCTTCCTAGCGGGAGGGTCCGTCGGGGAGCTGTTTTTT. It codes for CASSFLAGGSVGELFF. V gene TRBV5-1 combines with J gene TRBJ2-2; TRBD2 agrees at 12 bases. CDR1 and CDR2 (germline): SGHRS, YFSETQ. Trimming removed 2 bases from V and 7 bases from J; junction bases left unmatched: 6. The length of the CDR3 is 16 residues.

This clone occurred once. The chain uses TRBV18 and TRBJ2-7; tentatively, D is TRBD2 (5 bases). The V end lost 1 base, the J end lost 5 bases, and 6 bases lay between the germline ends. Germline CDR1 reads KGHSH; CDR2 reads LQKENI. This CDR3 spans 12 amino acids. The CDR3 DNA follows: TGTGCCAGCTCACCACTCGGGGACGAGCAGTACTTC. It yields the protein CASSPLGDEQYF.

Only one count was recorded for this clone. This sequence joins TRBV19 and TRBJ1-5, with 12 bases identical to TRBD1. CDR3 size: 14 residues. V shed 6 bases, J shed 3 bases, and the junction held 0 bases outside the gene matches. Germline loops: CDR1 LNHDA, CDR2 SQIVND (reference sequence). CDR3 residues: CASRGQGANQPQHF. CDR3 DNA: TGTGCCAGTAGGGGACAGGGGGCCAATCAGCCCCAGCATTTT.

The genes are TRBV11-2 and TRBJ2-7; D may be TRBD2 (7 bases). Germline CDR1 is SGHAT and CDR2 is FQNNGV. This CDR3 is 15 amino acids long. Trimming took off 5 bases at V and 0 bases at J, with 14 bases between the two ends. The CDR3 spells CASSVLGGPSYEQYF. The CDR3 region has the DNA TGTGCCAGCAGCGTACTGGGGGGGCCCTCCTACGAGCAGTACTTC.

This clone was observed once. The rearrangement joins TRBV4-3 to TRBJ2-7, with D possibly matching TRBD2 (6 bases). CDR3 length: 14 amino acids. CDR1 LGHNA and CDR2 YSLEER come from the germline V gene. The V gene lost 4 bases and the J gene lost 7 bases, with 17 bases spanning the gap. The CDR3 loop is CASSPPGGVGEQYF. The CDR3 DNA sequence: TGCGCCAGCAGCCCACCGGGCGGGGTTGGGGAGCAGTACTTC.

The genes are TRBV29-1 and TRBJ2-5; TRBD2 matches at 10 bases. V shed 5 bases and J 1 base; nucleotides not matched to a gene: 10. Germline CDR1 reads SQVTM; CDR2 reads ANQGSEA. The CDR3 runs 16 residues. The CDR3 sequence is CSVTRSIAGGQETQYF. The CDR3 region has the DNA TGCAGCGTTACTAGATCAATAGCGGGAGGCCAAGAGACCCAGTACTTC. The full variable domain, rest sourced from reference TRBV29-1 and TRBJ2-5, is SAVISQKPSRDICQRGTSLTIQCQVDSQVTMMFWYRQQPGQSLTLIATANQGSEATYESGFVIDKFPISRPNLTFSTLTVSNMSPEDSSIYLCSVTRSIAGGQETQYFGPGTRLLVL.

This clone came up a few times. V gene TRBV6-5 combines with J gene TRBJ1-4; D perhaps matches TRBD1 (5 bases). From germline, CDR1 is MNHEY and CDR2 SVGAGI. Trimming removed 8 bases from V and 10 bases from J, with 20 bases in between. The length of the CDR3 is 14 residues. CDR3: CASREGRERGKLFF. CDR3 nucleotides: TGTGCCAGCCGCGAGGGACGGGAGAGAGGAAAACTGTTTTTT.

The chain recombines TRBV6-5 with TRBJ2-7; the D gene is possibly TRBD2 (6 bases). Per germline, CDR1 MNHEY and CDR2 SVGAGI. V was pared by 6 bases and J by 3 bases, with 15 bases between. CDR3 length: 14 amino acids. CDR3 DNA sequence: TGTGCCAGCAGAATAGCGGCCATCAACTACGAGCAGTACTTC. Its protein product is CASRIAAINYEQYF.

The CDR3 DNA is TGTGCCAGCTCACCACTCACCGGGTCACTCTCCTACGAGCAGTACTTC. Translation: CASSPLTGSLSYEQYF. J is TRBJ2-7 and V is TRBV18, with no clear D. V lost 1 base and J lost 0, with 13 bases in between. CDR1 and CDR2 (germline): KGHSH, LQKENI. CDR3 length: 16 amino acids.